The T cell receptor (beta chain) under discussion was sequenced for a study of T-cell reconstitution after alpha-beta-depleted transplantation in children. Study-wide findings and caveats: As was reported, about two months after transplant, alpha-beta T cells came from several hundred expanded graft clones. At the one-year point after transplant, T-cell counts and TCRbeta diversity were found to come mostly from T cells that had been newly produced.

This clonotype was counted ten times or more. Its antigen is unidentified. Unique molecular identifiers were incorporated when the TCRbeta library was constructed. A single record per CDR3 protein comes from TCRdb applying MiXCR to the PCR reads. The sample contains about 110,000 distinct CDR3 sequences, 10% of which appear only once. The trim removed 3 bases at V and 8 bases at J, leaving 5 bases unmatched. CDR3 length: 13 amino acids. This clonotype originated in a boy between 2 and 10 years old with acute lymphoblastic leukemia, due to receive a stem cell transplant. The input for sequencing was PBMCs, taken before TCRalphabeta/CD19-depleted stem cell transplant. The gene calls are TRBV12-3 or TRBV12-4 and TRBJ1-1; 8 bases align to TRBD1. CDR3 in amino acids: CASSLRQGLEAFF. CDR3 DNA: TGTGCCAGCAGTTTGAGACAGGGGTTAGAAGCTTTCTTT.